Listed here are 5 T cell receptor beta chains from one sample, sequenced in a study of blood T cell repertoires in COVID-19. Only in-frame clones appear in the TCRdb table, and some are missing; sequencing was by immunoSEQ multiplex PCR. This sample has about 330,000 clones, with 87% found just once. The sample comprised peripheral blood. Source of these receptors: a man aged 25-40 years with COVID-19, enrolled during active disease.

CDR3 coding DNA: TGTGCCAGCAGGACCCTCCGGGACAGGGGGCTGAACTATGGCTACACCTTC. It encodes CASRTLRDRGLNYGYTF. This chain connects TRBV12-1 to TRBJ1-2; the DNA was not compared with TRBD1, the D call given in the table. TRBV12-1 is an annotated pseudogene. The CDR3 runs 17 residues.

V and J are TRBV21-1 and TRBJ2-1; no check of the table's D call, TRBD2, against the DNA was made. TRBV21-1 is listed as a pseudogene. The CDR3 length is 15 residues. The CDR3 sequence is CASSGLAGVGNEQFF. The CDR3 nucleotides read TGTGCCAGCAGCGGACTAGCGGGAGTTGGGAATGAGCAGTTCTTC.

The CDR3 protein is CASSSRGEQFF. CDR3 in DNA: TGTGCCAGCAGTTCCCGGGGGGAGCAGTTCTTC. The V and J genes are TRBV27 and TRBJ2-1, with D possibly matching TRBD2 (6 bases). There are 11 residues in the CDR3. CDR1 and CDR2 from the germline V gene are MNHEY and SMNVEV (reference sequence). The V end was cut by 4 bases, the J end by 10 bases, with 8 bases between.

This clone was picked up one time. The chain is built from TRBV7-9 and TRBJ2-3; D gene unclear. This CDR3 is built from 13 residues. V dropped 1 base and J dropped 7 bases, with 9 bases sitting between them. Germline values: CDR1 SEHNR, CDR2 FQNEAQ (reference sequence). The CDR3 reads CASSLGPQNTQYF. The CDR3 DNA follows: TGTGCCAGCAGCTTAGGTCCCCAGAATACGCAGTATTTT.

The rearrangement joins TRBV27 to TRBJ1-6; a possible D gene is TRBD1 (5 bases). V shed 0 bases and J shed 13 bases, with 10 bases lying between them. CDR1 is MNHEY and CDR2 is SMNVEV in the germline V gene (reference sequence). The CDR3 runs to 13 residues. The CDR3 here is CASSLSAGTPLHF. CDR3 in DNA: TGTGCCAGCAGTTTATCTGCGGGGACCCCCCTCCACTTT.